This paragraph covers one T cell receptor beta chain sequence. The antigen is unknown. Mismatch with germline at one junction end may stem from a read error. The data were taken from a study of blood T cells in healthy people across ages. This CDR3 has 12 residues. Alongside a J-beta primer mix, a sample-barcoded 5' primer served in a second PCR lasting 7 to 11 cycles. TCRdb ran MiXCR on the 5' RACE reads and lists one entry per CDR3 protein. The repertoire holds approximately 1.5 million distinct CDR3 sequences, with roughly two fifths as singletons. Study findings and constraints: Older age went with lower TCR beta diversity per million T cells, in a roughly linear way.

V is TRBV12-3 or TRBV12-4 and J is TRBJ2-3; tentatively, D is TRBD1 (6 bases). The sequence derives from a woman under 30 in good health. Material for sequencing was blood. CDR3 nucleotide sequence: TGTGCCAGCAGCAGGGGTGTAGATACGGAGTATTTT. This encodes CASSRGVDTEYF.